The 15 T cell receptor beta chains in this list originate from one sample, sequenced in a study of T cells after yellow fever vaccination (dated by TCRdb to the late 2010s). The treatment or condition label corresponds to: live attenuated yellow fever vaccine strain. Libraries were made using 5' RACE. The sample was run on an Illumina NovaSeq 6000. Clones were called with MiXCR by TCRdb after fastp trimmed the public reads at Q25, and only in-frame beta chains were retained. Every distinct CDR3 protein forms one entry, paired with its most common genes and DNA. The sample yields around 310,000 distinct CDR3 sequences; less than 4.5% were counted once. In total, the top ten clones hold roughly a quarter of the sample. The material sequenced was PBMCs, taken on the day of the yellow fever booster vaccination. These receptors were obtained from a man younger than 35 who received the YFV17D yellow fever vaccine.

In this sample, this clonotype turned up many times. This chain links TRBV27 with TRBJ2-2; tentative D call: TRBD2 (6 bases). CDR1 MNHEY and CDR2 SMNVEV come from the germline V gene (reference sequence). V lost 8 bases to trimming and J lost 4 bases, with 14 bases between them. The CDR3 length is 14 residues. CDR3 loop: CASPPGGFTGELFF. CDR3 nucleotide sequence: TGTGCCAGCCCGCCCGGGGGTTTCACCGGGGAGCTGTTTTTT.

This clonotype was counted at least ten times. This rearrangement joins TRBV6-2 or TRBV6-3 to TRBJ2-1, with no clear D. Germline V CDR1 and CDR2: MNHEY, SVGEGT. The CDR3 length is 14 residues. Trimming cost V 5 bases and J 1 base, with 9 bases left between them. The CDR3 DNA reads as TGTGCCAGCAGTGACTGGCCATCCTACAATGAGCAGTTCTTC. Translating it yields CASSDWPSYNEQFF.

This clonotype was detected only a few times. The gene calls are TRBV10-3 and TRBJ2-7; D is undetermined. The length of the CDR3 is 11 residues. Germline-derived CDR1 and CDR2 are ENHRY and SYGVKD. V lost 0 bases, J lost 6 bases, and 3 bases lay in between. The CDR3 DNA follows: TGTGCCATCAGTGAGTCGTTCGAGCAGTACTTC. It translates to CAISESFEQYF.

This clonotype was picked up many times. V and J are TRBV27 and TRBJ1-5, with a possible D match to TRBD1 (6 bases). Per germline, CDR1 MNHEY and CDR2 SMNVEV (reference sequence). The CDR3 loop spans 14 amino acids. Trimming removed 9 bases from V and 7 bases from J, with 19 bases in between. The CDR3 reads CASRKGGTGQPQHF. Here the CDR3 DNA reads TGTGCCAGTCGGAAGGGGGGGACGGGGCAGCCCCAGCATTTT.

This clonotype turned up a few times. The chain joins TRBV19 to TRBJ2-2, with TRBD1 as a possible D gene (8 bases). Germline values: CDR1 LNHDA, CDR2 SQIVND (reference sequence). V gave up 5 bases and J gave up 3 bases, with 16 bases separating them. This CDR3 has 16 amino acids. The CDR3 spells CASSSWTGRDTGELFF. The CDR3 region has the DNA TGTGCCAGTAGTTCCTGGACAGGGAGGGACACCGGGGAGCTGTTTTTT.

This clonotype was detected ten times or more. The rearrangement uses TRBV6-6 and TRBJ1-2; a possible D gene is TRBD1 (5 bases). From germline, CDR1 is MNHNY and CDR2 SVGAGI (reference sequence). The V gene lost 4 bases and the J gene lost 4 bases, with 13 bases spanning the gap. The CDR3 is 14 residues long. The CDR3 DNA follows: TGTGCCAGCAGTTCAGAGAGGGGCGCCTATGGCTACACCTTC. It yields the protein CASSSERGAYGYTF.

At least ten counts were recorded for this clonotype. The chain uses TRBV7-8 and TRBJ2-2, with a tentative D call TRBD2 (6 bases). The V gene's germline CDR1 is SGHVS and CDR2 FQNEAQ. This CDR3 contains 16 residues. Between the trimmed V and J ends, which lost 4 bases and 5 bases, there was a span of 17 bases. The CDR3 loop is CASSSRGVQLTGELFF. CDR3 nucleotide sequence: TGTGCCAGCAGCTCGCGGGGTGTACAACTTACCGGGGAGCTGTTTTTT.

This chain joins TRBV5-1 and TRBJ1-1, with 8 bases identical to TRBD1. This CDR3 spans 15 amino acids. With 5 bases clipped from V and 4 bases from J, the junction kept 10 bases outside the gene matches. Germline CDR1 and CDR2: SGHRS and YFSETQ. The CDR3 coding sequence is TGCGCCAGCAGTTGGACAGGGATTTCTACCACTGAAGCTTTCTTT. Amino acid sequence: CASSWTGISTTEAFF. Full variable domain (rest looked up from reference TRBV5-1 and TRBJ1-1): KAGVTQTPRYLIKTRGQQVTLSCSPISGHRSVSWYQQTPGQGLQFLFEYFSETQRNKGNFPGRFSGRQFSNSRSEMNVSTLELGDSALYLCASSWTGISTTEAFFGQGTRLTVV.

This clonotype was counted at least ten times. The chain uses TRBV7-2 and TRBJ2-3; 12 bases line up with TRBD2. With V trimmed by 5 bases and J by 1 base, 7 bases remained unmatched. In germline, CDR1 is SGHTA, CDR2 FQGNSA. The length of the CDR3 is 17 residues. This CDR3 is CASSPRRLAGGTDTQYF. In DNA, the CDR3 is TGTGCCAGCAGCCCCAGAAGACTAGCGGGGGGCACAGATACGCAGTATTTT.

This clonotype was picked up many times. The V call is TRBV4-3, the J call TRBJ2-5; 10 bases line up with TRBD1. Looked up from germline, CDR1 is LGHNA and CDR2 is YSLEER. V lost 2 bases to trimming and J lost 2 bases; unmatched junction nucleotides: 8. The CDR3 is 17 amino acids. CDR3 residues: CASSQTWGTGVQETQYF. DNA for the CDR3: TGCGCCAGCAGCCAAACCTGGGGGACAGGGGTACAAGAGACCCAGTACTTC.

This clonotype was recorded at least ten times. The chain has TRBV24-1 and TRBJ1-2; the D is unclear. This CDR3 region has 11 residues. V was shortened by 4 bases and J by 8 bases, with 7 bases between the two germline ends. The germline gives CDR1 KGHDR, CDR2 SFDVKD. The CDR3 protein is CATSDFDGYTF. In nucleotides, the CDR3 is TGTGCCACCAGTGACTTCGACGGCTACACCTTC.

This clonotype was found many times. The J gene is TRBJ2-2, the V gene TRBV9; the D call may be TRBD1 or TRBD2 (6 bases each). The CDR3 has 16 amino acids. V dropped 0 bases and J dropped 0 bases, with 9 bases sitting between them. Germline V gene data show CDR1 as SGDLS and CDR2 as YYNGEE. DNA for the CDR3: TGTGCCAGCAGCGTAGGCGGGACATCGAACACCGGGGAGCTGTTTTTT. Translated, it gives CASSVGGTSNTGELFF.

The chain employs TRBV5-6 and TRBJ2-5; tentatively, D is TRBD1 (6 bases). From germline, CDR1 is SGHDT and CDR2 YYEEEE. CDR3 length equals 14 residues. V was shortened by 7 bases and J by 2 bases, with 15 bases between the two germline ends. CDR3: CASSPGHGQETQYF. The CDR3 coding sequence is TGTGCCAGCTCGCCGGGACACGGACAAGAGACCCAGTACTTC.

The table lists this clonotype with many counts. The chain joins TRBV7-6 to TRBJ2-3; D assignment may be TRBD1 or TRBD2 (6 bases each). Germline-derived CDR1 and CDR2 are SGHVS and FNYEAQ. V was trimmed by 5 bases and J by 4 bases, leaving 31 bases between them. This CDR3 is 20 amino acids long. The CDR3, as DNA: TGTGCCAGCAGCCCGAGGGGGGCGCGGGCCCAAATCATCAATCCAGATACGCAGTATTTT. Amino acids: CASSPRGARAQIINPDTQYF.

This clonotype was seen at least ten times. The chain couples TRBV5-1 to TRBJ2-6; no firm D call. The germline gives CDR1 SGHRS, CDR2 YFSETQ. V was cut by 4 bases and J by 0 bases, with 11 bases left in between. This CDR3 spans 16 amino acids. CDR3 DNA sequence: TGCGCCAGCAGCCTACCTACAAGCTCTGGGGCCAACGTCCTGACTTTC. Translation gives CASSLPTSSGANVLTF.